These 24 T cell receptor beta chains were sequenced from one sample in a study of blood T cell repertoires in COVID-19. Assay used: immunoSEQ multiplex PCR; TCRdb lists only in-frame clones, some missing. There are 35,000 to 40,000 clones in the sample; nearly 90% occur only once, and 25% to 30% lies in the top ten. Material: peripheral blood. The receptor set was obtained from a man aged 60 to 75 with active or convalescent COVID-19.

V gene TRBV27 combines with J gene TRBJ1-2, with D uncertain. This CDR3 has 14 residues. V shed 0 bases and J shed 4 bases, with 9 bases lying between them. Germline V lookup: CDR1 MNHEY, CDR2 SMNVEV (reference sequence). DNA for the CDR3: TGTGCCAGCAGTTTATCGATTACAGCCTATGGCTACACCTTC. Its protein is CASSLSITAYGYTF.

The CDR3 sequence is CASSEGDRNFYGYTF. As DNA, the CDR3 is TGTGCCAGCAGTGAAGGGGACAGGAACTTCTATGGCTACACCTTC. The chain joins TRBV2 to TRBJ1-2, with 8 bases matching TRBD1. V trimming: 1 base; J trimming: 4 bases; junction bases outside the gene matches: 5. Germline loops: CDR1 SNHLY, CDR2 FYNNEI. The CDR3 is made up of 15 amino acids.

V usage is TRBV20-1 and J usage is TRBJ1-2; 8 positions agree with TRBD1. Germline values: CDR1 DFQATT, CDR2 SNEGSKA (reference sequence). CDR3 length: 11 residues. Trimming at V came to 8 bases and at J to 4 bases, leaving 3 bases not matched to a gene. CDR3: CSRQGPYGYTF. In nucleotides, the CDR3 is TGCAGTCGACAGGGGCCCTATGGCTACACCTTC.

This clone was found once. Written as DNA, the CDR3 is TGTGCCAGTAGTATGATTGGGTCAATAGGAGGGCGTGGGGGAACTGAAGCTTTCTTT. Translation: CASSMIGSIGGRGGTEAFF. This chain links TRBV19 with TRBJ1-1; D is perhaps TRBD1 (5 bases). CDR3 size: 19 residues. V lost 3 bases and J 5 bases, leaving 28 bases between the germline ends. CDR1 is LNHDA, CDR2 SQIVND, per germline (reference sequence).

This clone was seen a handful of times. V usage is TRBV6-5 and J usage is TRBJ2-1; 14 positions match TRBD2. The germline V gene encodes CDR1 MNHEY and CDR2 SVGAGI. Trimming took 8 bases from V and 9 from J; bases not matched to a gene: 6. The CDR3 has 14 amino acids. In nucleotides, the CDR3 is TGTGCCAGCCCCGGGACTAGCGGGAGAATTGAGCAGTTCTTC. Protein product: CASPGTSGRIEQFF.

V usage is TRBV5-1 and J usage is TRBJ1-2; D not resolved. The CDR3 has 13 residues. Germline V lookup: CDR1 SGHRS, CDR2 YFSETQ. Trimming took off 5 bases at V and 5 bases at J, with 13 bases between the two ends. Written as DNA, the CDR3 is TGCGCCAGCAGTTCGACTGTAGGATATGGCTACACCTTC. This translates into CASSSTVGYGYTF.

The V and J genes are TRBV25-1 and TRBJ2-5; 7 positions agree with TRBD1. V lost 6 bases to trimming and J lost 1 base; unmatched junction nucleotides: 11. Germline V gene lookup returns CDR1 MGHDK and CDR2 SYGVNS. The CDR3 runs to 16 residues. The CDR3 spells CASSAPGTVIQETQYF. For the CDR3, the DNA is TGTGCCAGCAGCGCACCCGGGACAGTTATCCAAGAGACCCAGTACTTC. Variable domain in full (rest from reference TRBV25-1 and TRBJ2-5): EADIYQTPRYLVIGTGKKITLECSQTMGHDKMYWYQQDPGMELHLIHYSYGVNSTEKGDLSSESTVSRIRTEHFPLTLESARPSHTSQYLCASSAPGTVIQETQYFGPGTRLLVL.

This chain joins TRBV5-8 and TRBJ1-2; tentative D call: TRBD1 (5 bases). Trimming pared 4 bases from V and 1 base from J, leaving 17 bases between. Germline assignment: CDR1 SGHTS and CDR2 YDEGEE. The CDR3 length is 16 residues. CDR3 amino acids: CASSLHSAGLNYGYTF. The CDR3 DNA sequence: TGTGCCAGCAGCCTCCACTCGGCAGGGCTTAACTATGGCTACACCTTC.

The rearrangement links TRBV7-9 to TRBJ2-5; a weak D match, TRBD1 (8 bases). This CDR3 comprises 16 residues. V lost 6 bases, J lost 5 bases, and 22 bases lay in between. CDR1 and CDR2 (germline): SEHNR, FQNEAQ (reference sequence). CDR3 bases: TGTGCCAGCAGTCGAGGACAGGGAGGGTCTGGCGAGACCCAGTACTTC. This sequence encodes CASSRGQGGSGETQYF. Full variable domain (rest looked up from reference TRBV7-9 and TRBJ2-5): DTGVSQNPRHKITKRGQNVTFRCDPISEHNRLYWYRQTLGQGPEFLTYFQNEAQLEKSRLLSDRFSAERPKGSFSTLEIQRTEQGDSAMYLCASSRGQGGSGETQYFGPGTRLLVL.

This chain joins TRBV11-1 and TRBJ2-3; a weak D match, TRBD2 (6 bases). Looked up from germline, CDR1 is SGHAT and CDR2 is FQDESV (reference sequence). The V gene lost 5 bases and the J gene lost 0 bases, with 15 bases spanning the gap. This CDR3 has 16 amino acids. The CDR3 is CASSHSQLASTDTQYF. The CDR3 nucleotides read TGTGCCAGCAGCCATAGCCAGCTAGCGAGCACAGATACGCAGTATTTT.

A few counts support this clone. This rearrangement joins TRBV11-3 to TRBJ2-7; D gene uncertain. Trimming shortened V by 2 bases and J by 3 bases, and 8 bases separated the two germline ends. Germline V lookup: CDR1 SGHNT, CDR2 YENEEA. This CDR3 has 13 residues. The chain's CDR3 is CASSLRVNYEQYF. DNA for the CDR3: TGTGCCAGCAGCTTAAGAGTTAACTACGAGCAGTACTTC.

The chain carries TRBV6-4 and TRBJ1-5; 7 bases agree with TRBD1. The V segment lost 7 bases and the J segment 9 bases; nucleotides outside the gene matches: 6. CDR1 and CDR2 (germline): MRHNA, SNTAGT. This CDR3 is 12 amino acids long. The CDR3 nucleotides are TGTGCCAGCACCGGACAGGAGCTGCCCCAGCATTTT. Translating it yields CASTGQELPQHF.

This chain connects TRBV5-4 to TRBJ1-6; no reliable D call. The CDR3 spans 13 residues. The V and J ends lost 4 bases and 8 bases respectively, with 10 bases between them. Looked up from germline, CDR1 is SGHNT and CDR2 is YYREEE (reference sequence). This chain's CDR3 is CASSPHRDSPLHF. As DNA, the CDR3 is TGTGCCAGCAGCCCTCACCGGGATTCACCCCTCCACTTT. Full variable domain (outside the CDR3, taken from reference TRBV5-4 and TRBJ1-6): ETGVTQSPTHLIKTRGQQVTLRCSSQSGHNTVSWYQQALGQGPQFIFQYYREEENGRGNFPPRFSGLQFPNYSSELNVNALELDDSALYLCASSPHRDSPLHFGNGTRLTVT.

This chain uses TRBV18 with TRBJ1-1; a possible D gene is TRBD1 (5 bases). With 5 bases removed from V and 0 bases from J, the gap between germline ends came to 10 bases. The CDR3 has 14 amino acids. The germline gives CDR1 KGHSH, CDR2 LQKENI. CDR3 amino acids: CASSDKTVNTEAFF. The CDR3 bases are TGTGCCAGCTCAGATAAGACAGTGAACACTGAAGCTTTCTTT.

The V and J genes are TRBV6-6 and TRBJ1-2, with 8 positions matching TRBD1. The germline V gene has CDR1 MNHNY and CDR2 SVGAGI (reference sequence). The CDR3 length is 12 residues. Trimming took 6 bases from V and 4 from J; bases not matched to a gene: 1. The CDR3 loop reads CASRTGAYGYTF. CDR3 nucleotide sequence: TGTGCCAGCAGGACAGGGGCCTATGGCTACACCTTC.

This chain links TRBV4-3 with TRBJ1-3, with D tentatively TRBD1 (5 bases). The CDR3 is 15 amino acids. V gave up 0 bases and J gave up 3 bases, with 9 bases separating them. The V gene's germline CDR1 is LGHNA and CDR2 YSLEER. The CDR3 sequence: CASSQERQYGNTIYF. DNA of the CDR3: TGCGCCAGCAGCCAAGAACGACAGTATGGAAACACCATATATTTT.

The chain has TRBV14 and TRBJ2-1; the match to TRBD2 covers 7 bases. The germline V gene encodes CDR1 SGHDN and CDR2 FVKESK. There are 15 residues in the CDR3. V shed 1 base, J shed 9 bases, and the junction held 9 bases outside the gene matches. The CDR3 sequence is CASSQGVGTIAEQFF. The CDR3 DNA follows: TGTGCCAGCAGCCAAGGGGTAGGGACTATCGCTGAGCAGTTCTTC.

The chain combines TRBV24-1 with TRBJ2-3; 9 bases map to TRBD1. The CDR3 loop spans 15 amino acids. With 7 bases clipped from V and 3 bases from J, the junction kept 7 bases outside the gene matches. Germline lookup yields CDR1 KGHDR and CDR2 SFDVKD. The CDR3 sequence is CATSNRQGGTDTQYF. As DNA, the CDR3 is TGTGCCACCAGCAACAGACAGGGGGGAACAGATACGCAGTATTTT.

The chain uses TRBV5-1 and TRBJ2-7; TRBD2 agrees at 9 bases. Per germline, CDR1 SGHRS and CDR2 YFSETQ. V was clipped by 0 bases and J by 4 bases; unmatched bases: 5. The CDR3 loop spans 15 amino acids. Here the CDR3 DNA reads TGCGCCAGCAGCTTGGTGACTAGCGGATATTACGAGCAGTACTTC. Translation: CASSLVTSGYYEQYF.

The chain couples TRBV5-1 to TRBJ2-3; D is possibly TRBD1 (5 bases). The CDR3 is 14 amino acids. Germline CDR1 is SGHRS and CDR2 is YFSETQ. The V end was cut by 3 bases, the J end by 4 bases, with 12 bases between. Here the CDR3 DNA reads TGCGCCAGCAGCTATTCAGGGTCTGCAGATACGCAGTATTTT. Translation gives CASSYSGSADTQYF.

The gene calls are TRBV30 and TRBJ1-1; 12 bases align to TRBD1. The junction had 17 bases not matched to a gene; V was cut back by 2 bases and J by 7 bases. The germline V gene encodes CDR1 GTSNPN and CDR2 SVGIG (reference sequence). The CDR3 length is 18 residues. CDR3 amino acids: CAWSHPTGTGGRIGEAFF. The CDR3 coding sequence is TGTGCCTGGAGTCACCCCACCGGGACAGGGGGCCGTATAGGTGAAGCTTTCTTT. The variable domain in full, with the rest retrieved from reference TRBV30 and TRBJ1-1, is SQTIHQWPATLVQPVGSPLSLECTVEGTSNPNLYWYRQAAGRGLQLLFYSVGIGQISSEVPQNLSASRPQDRQFILSSKKLLLSDSGFYLCAWSHPTGTGGRIGEAFFGQGTRLTVV.

This chain uses TRBV5-8 with TRBJ1-5; D gene unclear. The CDR3 has 14 residues. V shed 1 base and J shed 5 bases, with 10 bases lying between them. CDR1 is SGHTS and CDR2 is YDEGEE in the germline V gene. Here the CDR3 DNA reads TGTGCCAGCAGCTTGTTCGCGATTGATCAGCCCCAGCATTTT. This gives the protein CASSLFAIDQPQHF.

The V and J genes are TRBV7-2 and TRBJ2-1; D remains ambiguous. Germline V gene data show CDR1 as SGHTA and CDR2 as FQGNSA. CDR3 length: 11 amino acids. Trimming stripped 6 bases from V and 4 bases from J, with 4 bases between. The CDR3 nucleotides read TGTGCCAGCAGGTCATACAATGAGCAGTTCTTC. Its translation is CASRSYNEQFF.

The chain combines TRBV24-1 with TRBJ2-1; 10 positions agree with TRBD2. Germline trimming cut 1 base from V and 7 bases from J; bases unmatched to any gene: 6. This CDR3 has 16 amino acids. Germline CDR1 is KGHDR and CDR2 is SFDVKD. The CDR3 bases are TGTGCCACCAGTGATTTCCAGCGGGAGGGGAGGAATGAGCAGTTCTTC. Protein product: CATSDFQREGRNEQFF.